The next 3 T cell receptor beta chains were all read from a single sample in a study of beta chain features in type 1 diabetes. Notes on the study in general: TCRB CDR3 length was moderately but significantly reduced in all four CD4+ subsets of Type 1 diabetes patients.

For these receptors, no antigen is known. Since all of the isolated RNA was reverse transcribed, expressed TCRB transcripts were what got sequenced. Here immunoSEQ multiplex PCR was the method, and the copy in TCRdb shows in-frame clones only, minus some. This sample has about 28,000 clones, with less than 75% found just once. The specimen was Tregs from blood. Receptors were obtained from a woman under 40 with type 1 diabetes.

A few counts support this clone. V and J are TRBV29-1 and TRBJ2-7; 7 nucleotides agree with TRBD2. V shed 4 bases and J 6 bases; nucleotides not matched to a gene: 18. Per the germline V gene, CDR1 is SQVTM and CDR2 is ANQGSEA. The CDR3 is 16 amino acids. CDR3 in DNA: TGCAGCGTTGGAGTACTGCGGGAGTCTATAACGGGCGAGCAGTACTTC. Amino acid sequence: CSVGVLRESITGEQYF.

This chain's CDR3 is CASSRQGFHEQYF. The CDR3 DNA reads as TGCGCCAGCAGTCGACAGGGTTTCCACGAGCAGTACTTC. The chain combines TRBV5-1 with TRBJ2-7; 7 nucleotides line up with TRBD1. The germline V gene encodes CDR1 SGHRS and CDR2 YFSETQ. V gave up 5 bases and J gave up 5 bases; unmatched junction bases: 7. The CDR3 loop spans 13 amino acids. Together with reference TRBV5-1 and TRBJ2-7, the CDR3 gives the full variable domain: KAGVTQTPRYLIKTRGQQVTLSCSPISGHRSVSWYQQTPGQGLQFLFEYFSETQRNKGNFPGRFSGRQFSNSRSEMNVSTLELGDSALYLCASSRQGFHEQYFGPGTRLTVT.

This clone has only a few counts. J is TRBJ1-1 and V is TRBV7-8, with TRBD1 matching 10 bases. The length of the CDR3 is 15 residues. The junction had 7 bases not matched to a gene; V was cut back by 5 bases and J by 4 bases. Per the germline V gene, CDR1 is SGHVS and CDR2 is FQNEAQ. The CDR3 coding sequence is TGTGCCAGCAGCGCTAGACAGGGGGCAGGCACTGAAGCTTTCTTT. It yields the protein CASSARQGAGTEAFF.